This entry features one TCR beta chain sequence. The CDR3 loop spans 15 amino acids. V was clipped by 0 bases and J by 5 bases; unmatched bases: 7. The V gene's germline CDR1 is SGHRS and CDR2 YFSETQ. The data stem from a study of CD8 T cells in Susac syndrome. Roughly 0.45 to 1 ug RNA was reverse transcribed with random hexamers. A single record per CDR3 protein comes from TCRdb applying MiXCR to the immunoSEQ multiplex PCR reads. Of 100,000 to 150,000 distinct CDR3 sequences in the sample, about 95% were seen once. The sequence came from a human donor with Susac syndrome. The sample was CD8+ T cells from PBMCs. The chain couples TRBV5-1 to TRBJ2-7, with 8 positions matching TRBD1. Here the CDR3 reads CASSLGGQGVHEQYF. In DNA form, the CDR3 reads TGCGCCAGCAGCTTGGGTGGACAGGGAGTCCACGAGCAGTACTTC.